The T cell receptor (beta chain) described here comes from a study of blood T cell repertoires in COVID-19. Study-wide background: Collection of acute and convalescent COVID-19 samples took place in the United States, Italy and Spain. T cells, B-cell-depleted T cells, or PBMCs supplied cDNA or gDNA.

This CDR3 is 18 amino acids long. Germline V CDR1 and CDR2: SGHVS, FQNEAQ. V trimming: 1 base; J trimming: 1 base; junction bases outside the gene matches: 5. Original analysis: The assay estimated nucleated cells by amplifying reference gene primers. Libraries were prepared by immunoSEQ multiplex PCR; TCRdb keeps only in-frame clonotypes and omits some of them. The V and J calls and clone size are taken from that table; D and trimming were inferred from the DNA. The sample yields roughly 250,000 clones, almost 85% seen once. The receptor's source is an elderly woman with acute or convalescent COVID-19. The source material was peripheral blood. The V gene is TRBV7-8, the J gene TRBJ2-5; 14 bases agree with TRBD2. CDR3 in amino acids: CASSLGLAGGGRQETQYF. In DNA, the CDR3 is TGTGCCAGCAGCTTAGGACTAGCGGGAGGGGGCCGCCAAGAGACCCAGTACTTC.